The 21 T cell receptor beta chains below were found in one sample sequenced in a study of cytomegalovirus exposure and HLA in healthy donors (dated by TCRdb to the late 2010s). Receptor amplification or capture employed the immunoSEQ multiplex PCR assay. For the multiplex PCR, a mixture combining 60 forward primers for TCR Vbeta segments and 13 reverse primers for TCR Jbeta segments was used. TCRdb took over this immuneACCESS table, retaining in-frame rearrangements with V and J assigned. Such tables are incomplete; in checked studies, under half of the missing clones stem from an unresolved V gene, and the remainder is unexplained. The sample has 200,000 or so clones on record, around 80% of them singletons. The ten largest account for roughly 0.7% of the sample. Specimen: PBMCs. The source of these receptors is a boy between 2 and 10 years old in good health and CMV-seronegative.

The rearrangement joins TRBV5-5 to TRBJ2-7; a weak D match, TRBD2 (6 bases). The germline gives CDR1 SGHKS, CDR2 YYEKEE (reference sequence). The V end was cut by 0 bases, the J end by 2 bases, with 9 bases between. This CDR3 spans 14 amino acids. CDR3 loop: CASSLGGLTYEQYF. In DNA, the CDR3 is TGTGCCAGCAGCTTGGGAGGACTAACCTACGAGCAGTACTTC.

The chain recombines TRBV6-1 with TRBJ2-7; TRBD1 matches at 10 bases. V lost 1 base, J lost 4 bases, and 10 bases stayed unmatched. This CDR3 is built from 17 residues. Germline V lookup: CDR1 MNHNS, CDR2 SASEGT. The CDR3 protein is CASSEGLKVDRGYEQYF. The CDR3 DNA reads as TGTGCCAGCAGTGAAGGTTTGAAAGTGGACAGGGGGTACGAGCAGTACTTC.

The V gene is TRBV30, the J gene TRBJ1-1; D may be TRBD1 (6 bases). This CDR3 contains 13 residues. V dropped 3 bases and J dropped 4 bases, with 12 bases sitting between them. Per germline, CDR1 GTSNPN and CDR2 SVGIG (reference sequence). The CDR3 here is CAWRTGGATEAFF. CDR3 nucleotide sequence: TGTGCCTGGAGAACTGGGGGGGCCACTGAAGCTTTCTTT.

This clone was counted only a few times. This chain uses TRBV10-1 with TRBJ1-5; D not resolved. V was trimmed by 4 bases and J by 1 base, leaving 17 bases between them. The germline V gene encodes CDR1 WNHNN and CDR2 SYGVQD (reference sequence). The CDR3 is 17 amino acids. Here the CDR3 DNA reads TGCGCCAGCAGTGCACCGGAGAGGGAGACGAGCAATCAGCCCCAGCATTTT. It translates to CASSAPERETSNQPQHF.

The V gene is TRBV14, the J gene TRBJ2-7, with a tentative D call TRBD1 (6 bases). The V and J ends lost 3 bases and 1 base respectively, with 7 bases between them. Germline V gene data show CDR1 as SGHDN and CDR2 as FVKESK. CDR3 size: 13 residues. Here the CDR3 reads CASSHQGSYEQYF. CDR3 in DNA: TGTGCCAGCAGCCATCAGGGGTCCTACGAGCAGTACTTC.

Remarks on this clone: The sample contains more than one DNA sequence encoding this CDR3. The genes are TRBV18 and TRBJ2-6; D not resolved. Germline V gene data show CDR1 as KGHSH and CDR2 as LQKENI. Trimming removed 3 bases at V and 1 base at J, with 7 bases between. The CDR3 length is 15 residues. The chain's CDR3 is CASSPPRSGANVLTF. The CDR3 coding sequence is TGTGCCAGCTCACCGCCTCGGTCTGGGGCCAACGTCCTGACTTTC.

The chain is built from TRBV12-5 and TRBJ1-1; 7 bases are a match to TRBD1. CDR3 length: 15 residues. After removal of 6 bases from V and 6 bases from J, the junction contained 13 bases not matched to a gene. Germline CDR1 and CDR2: LGHNT and FRNRAP. The CDR3 DNA reads as TGTGCTAGTGGCCACCACAGGGGATCCCACCCTGAAGCTTTCTTT. Translating it yields CASGHHRGSHPEAFF.

The V call is TRBV19, the J call TRBJ1-1, with D perhaps matching TRBD1 (6 bases). CDR3 size: 14 residues. V lost 6 bases and J 1 base, leaving 12 bases between the germline ends. Germline-derived CDR1 and CDR2 are LNHDA and SQIVND (reference sequence). The CDR3 here is CASRTQGGNTEAFF. The CDR3 DNA reads TGTGCCAGTAGGACACAGGGCGGGAACACTGAAGCTTTCTTT.

This clone appeared a few times. The V call is TRBV6-5, the J call TRBJ1-6; TRBD1 matches 7 bases. The CDR3 loop spans 15 amino acids. The junction had 3 bases not matched to a gene; V was cut back by 0 bases and J by 7 bases. Germline CDR1 MNHEY, CDR2 SVGAGI. CDR3 region: CASSYSAGGNSPLHF. CDR3 nucleotides: TGTGCCAGCAGTTACTCTGCAGGGGGGAATTCACCCCTCCACTTT.

In this sample, this clone turned up once. The V call is TRBV28, the J call TRBJ1-1; TRBD1 agrees at 9 bases. From germline, CDR1 is MDHEN and CDR2 SYDVKM. The CDR3 sequence is 14 residues long. The junction had 6 bases not matched to a gene; V was cut back by 5 bases and J by 5 bases. CDR3 amino acids: CASSPWTGDTEAFF. DNA of the CDR3: TGTGCCAGCAGTCCCTGGACAGGGGATACTGAAGCTTTCTTT.

This chain uses TRBV19 with TRBJ2-1; D is possibly TRBD2 (5 bases). The CDR3 runs 17 residues. V was clipped by 3 bases and J by 0 bases, with 15 bases between them. CDR1 LNHDA and CDR2 SQIVND come from the germline V gene (reference sequence). CDR3: CASSIGSGPSSYNEQFF. The CDR3 coding sequence is TGTGCCAGTAGTATCGGCAGCGGCCCAAGCTCCTACAATGAGCAGTTCTTC.

The rearrangement links TRBV6-1 to TRBJ2-7, with TRBD1 matching 11 bases. CDR3 length equals 15 residues. Germline-derived CDR1 and CDR2 are MNHNS and SASEGT. The trim removed 7 bases at V and 2 bases at J, leaving 7 bases unmatched. The CDR3 DNA sequence: TGTGCCAGCACCTTGGACAGGGGGCCCACCTACGAGCAGTACTTC. Protein: CASTLDRGPTYEQYF.

The chain has TRBV21-1 and TRBJ2-7; no DNA check was done on the table's D call, TRBD2. TRBV21-1 is a listed pseudogene. CDR3 length: 19 residues. CDR3 sequence: CASSKSRLAGQKISYEQYF. For the CDR3, the DNA is TGTGCCAGCAGCAAGTCGAGGCTAGCGGGGCAAAAGATCTCCTACGAGCAGTACTTC.

The rearrangement joins TRBV30 to TRBJ2-7; 8 positions agree with TRBD1. V shed 5 bases and J 7 bases; nucleotides not matched to a gene: 13. The CDR3 covers 14 residues. Looked up from germline, CDR1 is GTSNPN and CDR2 is SVGIG (reference sequence). CDR3 DNA: TGTGCCTGGGTTGGACAGGGTCTTACGATGGAGCAGTACTTC. Translating gives CAWVGQGLTMEQYF.

This clone was detected a few times. The CDR3 nucleotides read TGTGCCAGCAGTTATGAGGGAGACGCTTTCTTT. It encodes CASSYEGDAFF. The chain carries TRBV6-5 and TRBJ1-1; no reliable D call. The CDR3 totals 11 residues. Germline V CDR1 and CDR2: MNHEY, SVGAGI. V was clipped by 3 bases and J by 11 bases, with 10 bases between them.

The J gene is TRBJ2-7, the V gene TRBV7-2; TRBD2 matches 10 bases. CDR1 SGHTA and CDR2 FQGNSA come from the germline V gene. This CDR3 is 15 amino acids long. Trimming cost V 5 bases and J 1 base; bases outside gene matches: 5. Here the CDR3 reads CASSVTSGKSYEQYF. The CDR3 DNA is TGTGCCAGCAGCGTCACTAGCGGGAAATCCTACGAGCAGTACTTC.

The chain has TRBV5-1 and TRBJ1-4, with no clear D. Germline V lookup: CDR1 SGHRS, CDR2 YFSETQ. The V end was cut by 5 bases, the J end by 7 bases, with 12 bases between. CDR3 length equals 13 residues. The CDR3 DNA is TGCGCCAGCAGGGTCCGGGTTAGTGAAAAACTGTTTTTT. Its protein product is CASRVRVSEKLFF.

The gene calls are TRBV7-9 and TRBJ1-1, with a possible D match to TRBD1 (6 bases). V shed 4 bases and J shed 7 bases, with 19 bases lying between them. This CDR3 contains 15 residues. The germline V gene encodes CDR1 SEHNR and CDR2 FQNEAQ (reference sequence). This CDR3 reads CASSSPLTPRGEAFF. The CDR3 DNA sequence: TGTGCCAGCAGCTCCCCACTAACACCCAGGGGTGAAGCTTTCTTT.

The rearrangement links TRBV30 to TRBJ2-7; D is perhaps TRBD2 (5 bases). The germline V gene has CDR1 GTSNPN and CDR2 SVGIG (reference sequence). The CDR3 spans 14 residues. Trimming took off 0 bases at V and 6 bases at J, with 15 bases between the two ends. CDR3: CAWSVRLVGSEQYF. DNA for the CDR3: TGTGCCTGGAGTGTACGGCTAGTGGGGAGCGAGCAGTACTTC.

The sample holds one count of this clone. The chain recombines TRBV11-2 with TRBJ1-1; the match to TRBD1 covers 8 bases. V was clipped by 6 bases and J by 4 bases; unmatched bases: 1. CDR1 and CDR2 from the germline V gene are SGHAT and FQNNGV. The CDR3 has 12 residues. DNA for the CDR3: TGTGCCAGCAGAACAGGGGGCACTGAAGCTTTCTTT. Translating it yields CASRTGGTEAFF. The whole variable domain, filled in from reference TRBV11-2 and TRBJ1-1, reads EAGVAQSPRYKIIEKRQSVAFWCNPISGHATLYWYQQILGQGPKLLIQFQNNGVVDDSQLPKDRFSAERLKGVDSTLKIQPAKLEDSAVYLCASRTGGTEAFFGQGTRLTVV.

The V and J genes are TRBV9 and TRBJ2-7; 7 bases line up with TRBD1. V trimming: 5 bases; J trimming: 6 bases; junction bases outside the gene matches: 8. CDR3 length equals 13 residues. Germline CDR1 is SGDLS and CDR2 is YYNGEE. The DNA of the CDR3 is TGTGCCAGCAGGTTAGAGGGGGCGACCGAGCAGTACTTC. This gives the protein CASRLEGATEQYF. The whole variable domain, remainder taken from reference TRBV9 and TRBJ2-7, is DSGVTQTPKHLITATGQRVTLRCSPRSGDLSVYWYQQSLDQGLQFLIQYYNGEERAKGNILERFSAQQFPDLHSELNLSSLELGDSALYFCASRLEGATEQYFGPGTRLTVT.